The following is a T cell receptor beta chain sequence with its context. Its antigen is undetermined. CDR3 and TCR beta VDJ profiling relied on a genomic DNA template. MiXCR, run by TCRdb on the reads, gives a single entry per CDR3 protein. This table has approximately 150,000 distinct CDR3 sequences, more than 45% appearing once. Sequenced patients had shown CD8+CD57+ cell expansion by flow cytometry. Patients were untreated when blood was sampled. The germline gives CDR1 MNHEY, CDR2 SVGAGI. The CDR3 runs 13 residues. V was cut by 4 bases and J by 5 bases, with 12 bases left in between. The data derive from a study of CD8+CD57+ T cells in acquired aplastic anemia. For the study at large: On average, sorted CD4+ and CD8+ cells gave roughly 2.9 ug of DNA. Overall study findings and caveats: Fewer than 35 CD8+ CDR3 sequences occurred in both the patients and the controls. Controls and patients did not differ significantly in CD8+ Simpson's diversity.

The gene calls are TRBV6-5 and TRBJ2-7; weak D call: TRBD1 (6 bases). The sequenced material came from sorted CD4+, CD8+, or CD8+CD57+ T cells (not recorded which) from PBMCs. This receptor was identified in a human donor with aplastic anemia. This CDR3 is CASSCPGTNEQYF. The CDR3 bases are TGTGCCAGCAGTTGCCCTGGGACAAACGAGCAGTACTTC.